One sample yielded the 25 T cell receptor beta chains listed below, sequenced in a study of radiation and T cells in renal cell carcinoma. Time point meaning: blood 2 weeks post-SBRT. Regarding treatment: 15 Gy SBRT to primary tumor, nephrectomy 4 weeks later. TCRdb keeps only in-frame clones here, not all; method: immunoSEQ multiplex PCR. The table has 100,000 to 150,000 clones, more than 75% seen once. The material sequenced was blood, taken from a patient whose treatment included radiotherapy and nephrectomy. The receptors stem from a woman in her seventies with renal cell carcinoma.

V and J are TRBV5-4 and TRBJ1-1; 8 nucleotides agree with TRBD1. The germline gives CDR1 SGHNT, CDR2 YYREEE (reference sequence). The CDR3 is 17 amino acids. The trim removed 4 bases at V and 0 bases at J, leaving 11 bases unmatched. Written as DNA, the CDR3 is TGTGCCAGCAGCCCCTACCGGACAGGGACGTTGAACACTGAAGCTTTCTTT. Translated, it gives CASSPYRTGTLNTEAFF.

The rearrangement joins TRBV5-1 to TRBJ1-2; D remains unclear. V lost 0 bases to trimming and J lost 4 bases, with 10 bases between them. The CDR3 covers 14 residues. Per the germline V gene, CDR1 is SGHRS and CDR2 is YFSETQ. The CDR3 nucleotides are TGCGCCAGCAGCTTGGTTCCAGAAATCTATGGCTACACCTTC. Protein sequence: CASSLVPEIYGYTF. Full variable domain (rest looked up from reference TRBV5-1 and TRBJ1-2): KAGVTQTPRYLIKTRGQQVTLSCSPISGHRSVSWYQQTPGQGLQFLFEYFSETQRNKGNFPGRFSGRQFSNSRSEMNVSTLELGDSALYLCASSLVPEIYGYTFGSGTRLTVV.

This clone was detected only a few times. The V and J genes are TRBV6-4 and TRBJ2-3; D might be TRBD1 (5 bases). The CDR3 runs 15 residues. Germline V lookup: CDR1 MRHNA, CDR2 SNTAGT. Trimming cost V 5 bases and J 1 base, with 13 bases left between them. The CDR3 is CASSQGVRGTDTQYF. The CDR3 DNA sequence: TGTGCCAGCAGTCAAGGGGTTCGAGGCACAGATACGCAGTATTTT.

The V and J genes are TRBV6-1 and TRBJ2-4; TRBD1 agrees at 8 bases. This CDR3 comprises 15 residues. J was trimmed by 9 bases and V by 0 bases; bases with no gene match: 7. In germline, CDR1 is MNHNS, CDR2 SASEGT. The CDR3 reads CASSEASGGSGIQYF. In DNA form, the CDR3 reads TGTGCCAGCAGTGAAGCTTCAGGGGGCTCTGGCATTCAGTACTTC.

This clone was picked up one time. The CDR3, as DNA: TGCAGCGTTGGTACTAGACACACAGATACGCAGTATTTT. This encodes CSVGTRHTDTQYF. The J gene is TRBJ2-3, the V gene TRBV29-1, with D possibly being TRBD2 (5 bases). The CDR3 sequence is 13 residues long. Trimming pared 4 bases from V and 2 bases from J, leaving 10 bases between. Germline CDR1 and CDR2: SQVTM and ANQGSEA.

V gene TRBV7-6 combines with J gene TRBJ1-2; tentative D call: TRBD1 (5 bases). The CDR3 covers 16 residues. The V end lost 0 bases, the J end lost 5 bases, and 16 bases lay between the germline ends. Germline V gene data show CDR1 as SGHVS and CDR2 as FNYEAQ. The CDR3 sequence: CASSLALEGRLYGYTF. The DNA of the CDR3 is TGTGCCAGCAGCTTAGCGCTGGAGGGGCGCCTTTATGGCTACACCTTC.

The genes are TRBV5-6 and TRBJ2-5; 7 nucleotides align to TRBD1. V lost 4 bases and J lost 3; bases outside the gene matches: 3. The CDR3 spans 13 residues. In germline, CDR1 is SGHDT, CDR2 YYEEEE. The CDR3 DNA follows: TGTGCCAGCAGCGTGACAGGGAAAGAGACCCAGTACTTC. This gives the protein CASSVTGKETQYF.

The chain combines TRBV28 with TRBJ2-7, with D possibly being TRBD2 (5 bases). CDR3 length: 13 residues. Trimming stripped 6 bases from V and 2 bases from J, with 11 bases between. Germline CDR1 reads MDHEN; CDR2 reads SYDVKM. The CDR3 here is CASRHSVTYEQYF. The CDR3 DNA reads TGTGCCAGCAGGCATAGCGTCACCTACGAGCAGTACTTC.

This rearrangement joins TRBV6-5 to TRBJ2-1, with 8 bases fitting TRBD2. CDR1 and CDR2 from the germline V gene are MNHEY and SVGAGI. The CDR3 contains 16 residues. V gave up 0 bases and J gave up 2 bases; unmatched junction bases: 3. This chain's CDR3 is CASSYSSGGAYNEQFF. The DNA of the CDR3 is TGTGCCAGCAGTTACTCTTCCGGGGGGGCCTACAATGAGCAGTTCTTC.

This sequence joins TRBV28 and TRBJ1-3; D might be TRBD1 (6 bases). V was pared by 4 bases and J by 6 bases, with 10 bases between. CDR1 is MDHEN and CDR2 is SYDVKM in the germline V gene. The CDR3 has 13 amino acids. The CDR3 bases are TGTGCCAGCAGTTCCGGGGGGCTAAACACCATATATTTT. Its translation is CASSSGGLNTIYF.

The V call is TRBV9, the J call TRBJ1-2; 8 bases match TRBD1. Germline-derived CDR1 and CDR2 are SGDLS and YYNGEE. V lost 5 bases, J lost 3 bases, and 6 bases stayed unmatched. The CDR3 is 14 amino acids. The CDR3 loop reads CASSYGQGDYGYTF. In nucleotides, the CDR3 is TGTGCCAGCAGTTACGGACAGGGCGACTATGGCTACACCTTC.

V usage is TRBV28 and J usage is TRBJ1-2, with 12 nucleotides matching TRBD1. V dropped 10 bases and J dropped 2; count of bases not matched to a gene: 5. Germline V gives CDR1 MDHEN, CDR2 SYDVKM. This CDR3 region has 14 residues. The CDR3 bases are TGTGCCACCGGGACAGGGGGCAAAAACTATGGCTACACCTTC. Translating it yields CATGTGGKNYGYTF.

The chain uses TRBV19 and TRBJ1-2; D is unresolved. Per the germline V gene, CDR1 is LNHDA and CDR2 is SQIVND (reference sequence). The germline V and J ends were trimmed by 2 bases and 9 bases, with 13 bases remaining between them. There are 13 residues in the CDR3. CDR3 protein: CASSINGAQSYTF. CDR3 nucleotides: TGTGCCAGTAGTATAAATGGTGCCCAAAGCTACACCTTC.

As DNA, the CDR3 is TGCGCCAGCAGCTTGCTGGAGAATGTGGGTGAGCAGTTCTTC. Encoded protein: CASSLLENVGEQFF. The chain couples TRBV5-1 to TRBJ2-1; no reliable D call. The V end lost 1 base, the J end lost 9 bases, and 14 bases lay between the germline ends. The CDR3 length is 14 residues. Germline lookup yields CDR1 SGHRS and CDR2 YFSETQ.

The chain couples TRBV6-1 to TRBJ2-6; TRBD1 matches at 7 bases. The length of the CDR3 is 15 residues. The V gene end was trimmed by 0 bases and the J gene end by 13 bases; junction bases not matched to a gene: 9. Germline loops: CDR1 MNHNS, CDR2 SASEGT. CDR3 residues: CASSEARGQTQVLTF. The CDR3 DNA sequence: TGTGCCAGCAGTGAAGCTCGGGGACAGACACAAGTCCTGACTTTC.

V gene TRBV5-6 combines with J gene TRBJ1-1, with D possibly matching TRBD1 (6 bases). The CDR3 extends over 15 amino acids. Trimming cost V 0 bases and J 1 base, with 10 bases left between them. Germline-derived CDR1 and CDR2 are SGHDT and YYEEEE. CDR3 in amino acids: CASSLAPQGNTEAFF. The CDR3 region has the DNA TGTGCCAGCAGCTTGGCCCCACAGGGGAACACTGAAGCTTTCTTT.

DNA of the CDR3: TGTGCCAGCAGTTTAGCCGGGACAGCCCCTGTCGGGGAGCAGTACTTC. Translation gives CASSLAGTAPVGEQYF. The chain links TRBV27 to TRBJ2-7, with 7 nucleotides matching TRBD1. Germline CDR1 MNHEY, CDR2 SMNVEV (reference sequence). Trimming took 2 bases from V and 7 from J; bases not matched to a gene: 14. The CDR3 is 16 residues long.

V usage is TRBV30 and J usage is TRBJ1-2; D remains unclear. Trimming cost V 3 bases and J 3 bases, with 11 bases left between them. Per the germline V gene, CDR1 is GTSNPN and CDR2 is SVGIG (reference sequence). CDR3 length equals 13 residues. CDR3 sequence (DNA): TGTGCCTGGAGCCCGCTTTCGGACTATGGCTACACCTTC. Amino acids: CAWSPLSDYGYTF.

On this clone itself: Distinct nucleotide sequences in the sample also encode this CDR3. The CDR3: CASSPRGEKLFF. The CDR3 bases are TGTGCCAGCAGTCCTCGCGGGGAAAAACTGTTTTTT. J is TRBJ1-4 and V is TRBV6-5; D ambiguous. The CDR3 is 12 amino acids. Per the germline V gene, CDR1 is MNHEY and CDR2 is SVGAGI. Trimming pared 5 bases from V and 8 bases from J, leaving 9 bases between.

The rearrangement joins TRBV7-2 to TRBJ2-7; D not resolved. Germline V gene sequence: CDR1 SGHTA, CDR2 FQGNSA. This CDR3 region has 13 residues. Trimming left V 5 bases short and J 3 bases short, with 11 bases between. The CDR3 DNA reads as TGTGCCAGCAGCCGTCTTCTACGCTACGAGCAGTACTTC. It encodes CASSRLLRYEQYF. Full variable domain (outside the CDR3, taken from reference TRBV7-2 and TRBJ2-7): GAGVSQSPSNKVTEKGKDVELRCDPISGHTALYWYRQSLGQGLEFLIYFQGNSAPDKSGLPSDRFSAERTGGSVSTLTIQRTQQEDSAVYLCASSRLLRYEQYFGPGTRLTVT.

This chain joins TRBV7-3 and TRBJ1-3; TRBD1 aligns across 10 bases. Germline V lookup: CDR1 SGHTA, CDR2 FQGTGA. The ends lost 5 bases at V and 6 bases at J; junction bases unmatched: 22. The length of the CDR3 is 20 residues. The CDR3 is CASSLFPGQGMVGTLNTIYF. For the CDR3, the DNA is TGTGCCAGCAGCCTTTTTCCGGGACAGGGGATGGTGGGTACTTTAAACACCATATATTTT. Using reference TRBV7-3 and TRBJ1-3 for the parts outside the CDR3, the full variable domain is GAGVSQTPSNKVTEKGKYVELRCDPISGHTALYWYRQSLGQGPEFLIYFQGTGAADDSGLPNDRFFAVRPEGSVSTLKIQRTERGDSAVYLCASSLFPGQGMVGTLNTIYFGEGSWLTVV.

The chain couples TRBV4-2 to TRBJ1-1; 10 bases are shared with TRBD1. This CDR3 is built from 15 residues. V lost 4 bases, J lost 4 bases, and 6 bases stayed unmatched. Germline CDR1 reads LGHNA; CDR2 reads YNFKEQ. The CDR3 DNA follows: TGTGCCAGCAGCCCCCTGGGACAGGGGCGCACTGAAGCTTTCTTT. It translates to CASSPLGQGRTEAFF.

The rearrangement joins TRBV7-2 to TRBJ2-2; the D is unclear. This CDR3 is 16 amino acids long. Germline V CDR1 and CDR2: SGHTA, FQGNSA. V lost 3 bases to trimming and J lost 5 bases, with 16 bases between them. CDR3 in amino acids: CASSFNPSTKTGELFF. The CDR3 nucleotides read TGTGCCAGCAGCTTTAATCCGAGCACAAAAACCGGGGAGCTGTTTTTT.

V and J are TRBV6-1 and TRBJ2-7; possible D gene TRBD1, 5 bases. V gave up 10 bases and J gave up 2 bases, with 15 bases separating them. Germline V gives CDR1 MNHNS, CDR2 SASEGT. The CDR3 is 13 residues long. For the CDR3, the DNA is TGTGCCATCACCGAGGCAGGGCCCTACGAGCAGTACTTC. This translates into CAITEAGPYEQYF.

V and J are TRBV11-1 and TRBJ1-6; no clear D. Germline V lookup: CDR1 SGHAT, CDR2 FQDESV (reference sequence). With 3 bases removed from V and 7 bases from J, the gap between germline ends came to 10 bases. The CDR3 has 14 residues. As DNA, the CDR3 is TGTGCCAGCAGCTTGAGTCTAAGAAATTCACCCCTCCACTTT. Its translation is CASSLSLRNSPLHF.